A single sample gave rise to the 21 T cell receptor beta chains below, sequenced in a study of blood T cells in healthy people across ages. A J-beta primer mix and a sample-barcoded 5' primer were used in a second PCR of about 7 to 12 cycles. Each CDR3 protein is one row after TCRdb ran MiXCR on the 5' RACE reads. The sample shows about 1.4 million distinct CDR3 sequences, approximately 59% of them seen only once. Sequenced: blood. The receptors originated from a young man in good health.

V and J are TRBV20-1 and TRBJ2-3; the D is unclear. Trimming pared 3 bases from V and 5 bases from J, leaving 15 bases between. This CDR3 comprises 14 residues. The germline CDR1 and CDR2 sequences are DFQATT and SNEGSKA (reference sequence). The CDR3 loop is CSASPDGRLDTQYF. DNA for the CDR3: TGCAGTGCTAGCCCAGATGGGCGGTTAGATACGCAGTATTTT.

Remarks on this clonotype: Given a much more abundant clone one base away, this may be a read error. This chain connects TRBV7-9 to TRBJ2-7; D unclear. The CDR3 loop spans 12 amino acids. Germline assignment: CDR1 SEHNR and CDR2 FQNEAQ (reference sequence). The CDR3 DNA sequence: TGTGCCAACAGCTTAACCCCTTACGAGCAGTACTTC. This encodes CANSLTPYEQYF.

The table lists this clonotype with a count of one. V is TRBV28 and J is TRBJ1-2; 7 bases fit TRBD1. Trimming removed 5 bases from V and 6 bases from J; junction bases left unmatched: 6. This CDR3 is 13 amino acids long. Germline values: CDR1 MDHEN, CDR2 SYDVKM. The CDR3 is CASSLQGENGYTF. DNA of the CDR3: TGTGCCAGCAGTCTGCAGGGGGAAAATGGCTACACCTTC.

This clonotype was seen a handful of times. The chain has TRBV4-1 and TRBJ2-1; no reliable D call. This CDR3 is built from 14 residues. Deletions cut 4 bases from V and 7 bases from J, with 14 bases between. Per germline, CDR1 MGHRA and CDR2 YSYEKL. The CDR3 nucleotides read TGCGCCAGCAGCCCTTGGACGAGTGATAATGAGCAGTTCTTC. Residues: CASSPWTSDNEQFF.

The chain combines TRBV28 with TRBJ2-2; D may be TRBD1 or TRBD2 (5 bases each). This CDR3 region has 14 residues. Germline loops: CDR1 MDHEN, CDR2 SYDVKM. V was clipped by 7 bases and J by 2 bases, with 11 bases between them. CDR3 sequence (DNA): TGTGCCAGCAAGAGTGGGACCAACACCGGGGAGCTGTTTTTT. This sequence encodes CASKSGTNTGELFF. The variable domain in full, with the rest retrieved from reference TRBV28 and TRBJ2-2, is DVKVTQSSRYLVKRTGEKVFLECVQDMDHENMFWYRQDPGLGLRLIYFSYDVKMKEKGDIPEGYSVSREKKERFSLILESASTNQTSMYLCASKSGTNTGELFFGEGSRLTVL.

This clonotype was picked up a small number of times. This rearrangement joins TRBV4-3 to TRBJ1-1, with D possibly being TRBD1 (6 bases). Germline V gives CDR1 LGHNA, CDR2 YSLEER. The CDR3 runs to 15 residues. The V end lost 1 base, the J end lost 5 bases, and 14 bases lay between the germline ends. The CDR3 region has the DNA TGCGCCAGCAGCCAAGTCGTCAGGGGAGGAACTGAAGCTTTCTTT. Translated: CASSQVVRGGTEAFF.

The table lists this clonotype with a few counts. The V call is TRBV14, the J call TRBJ1-2; the D is unclear. This CDR3 has 16 residues. Germline CDR1 reads SGHDN; CDR2 reads FVKESK. Trimming left V 4 bases short and J 2 bases short, with 17 bases between. CDR3 loop: CASSPPQRSGNYGYTF. The CDR3 nucleotides are TGTGCCAGCAGCCCCCCTCAACGTTCCGGGAACTATGGCTACACCTTC.

The chain couples TRBV4-2 to TRBJ1-4, with D maybe TRBD1 (5 bases). From germline, CDR1 is LGHNA and CDR2 YNFKEQ. The germline V and J ends were trimmed by 1 base and 8 bases, with 17 bases remaining between them. CDR3 size: 16 residues. CDR3 coding DNA: TGTGCCAGCAGCCAAGGGATCGGGACCGGGGACGAAAAACTGTTTTTT. This encodes CASSQGIGTGDEKLFF.

This sequence joins TRBV6-2 or TRBV6-3 and TRBJ2-3; the D is unclear. Looked up from germline, CDR1 is MNHEY and CDR2 is SVGEGT. The V and J ends lost 2 bases and 7 bases respectively, with 13 bases between them. The CDR3 is 14 residues long. CDR3 residues: CASSYPDGVYTQYF. For the CDR3, the DNA is TGTGCCAGCAGTTACCCCGATGGGGTTTATACGCAGTATTTT.

This chain uses TRBV7-2 with TRBJ2-5; D remains ambiguous. This CDR3 contains 14 residues. Germline loops: CDR1 SGHTA, CDR2 FQGNSA. Trimming left V 2 bases short and J 2 bases short, with 9 bases between. In DNA, the CDR3 is TGTGCCAGCAGCTTAATGGCTCAGCAAGAGACCCAGTACTTC. This gives the protein CASSLMAQQETQYF.

This chain links TRBV20-1 with TRBJ2-3, with 12 bases aligning to TRBD2. Germline assignment: CDR1 DFQATT and CDR2 SNEGSKA (reference sequence). The CDR3 runs to 15 residues. Unmatched junction bases numbered 4, after V lost 3 bases and J lost 3 bases. The CDR3 nucleotides read TGCAGTGCTAGGGGCGGACTAGCGGGGACAGATACGCAGTATTTT. Its protein is CSARGGLAGTDTQYF.

V usage is TRBV7-9 and J usage is TRBJ2-1; TRBD2 is a possible D gene (5 bases). The CDR3 runs to 13 residues. CDR1 is SEHNR, CDR2 FQNEAQ, per germline (reference sequence). Between the trimmed V and J ends, which lost 4 bases and 6 bases, there was a span of 10 bases. CDR3 region: CASSSSEANEQFF. In DNA form, the CDR3 reads TGTGCCAGCAGCTCCTCGGAGGCCAATGAGCAGTTCTTC.

The chain couples TRBV12-3 or TRBV12-4 to TRBJ1-1, with D maybe TRBD1 (6 bases). V dropped 6 bases and J dropped 8 bases, with 13 bases sitting between them. This CDR3 has 12 residues. CDR3 DNA: TGTGCCAGCAGCCCTTTTACAGGGGAAGCTTTCTTT. This codes for CASSPFTGEAFF.

The V call is TRBV6-5, the J call TRBJ1-2, with 7 positions matching TRBD1. Trimming took 5 bases from V and 8 from J; bases not matched to a gene: 8. CDR3 size: 13 residues. Germline V gene sequence: CDR1 MNHEY, CDR2 SVGAGI. CDR3 in DNA: TGTGCCAGCAGTCCCGACAGGGCAGGAGGCTACACCTTC. This encodes CASSPDRAGGYTF.

The chain carries TRBV3-1 and TRBJ2-2, with D perhaps being TRBD1 or TRBD2 (5 bases each). The CDR3 is 16 amino acids. Germline loops: CDR1 LGHDT, CDR2 YNNKEL (reference sequence). V was cut by 2 bases and J by 8 bases, with 18 bases left in between. The chain's CDR3 is CASSQTTGRLGGELFF. The CDR3, as DNA: TGTGCCAGCAGCCAAACGACGGGACGTCTTGGGGGGGAGCTGTTTTTT.

This chain connects TRBV5-6 to TRBJ2-3; D could derive from TRBD1 or TRBD2 (5 bases each). The V gene lost 7 bases and the J gene lost 4 bases, with 10 bases spanning the gap. This CDR3 is built from 12 residues. The V gene's germline CDR1 is SGHDT and CDR2 YYEEEE. CDR3 protein: CASERGADTQYF. For the CDR3, the DNA is TGTGCCAGCGAACGGGGCGCAGATACGCAGTATTTT.

This clonotype showed up just a few times. The chain couples TRBV15 to TRBJ2-5; unclear D gene. Germline V gene lookup returns CDR1 LNHNV and CDR2 YYDKDF (reference sequence). Trimming stripped 0 bases from V and 1 base from J, with 9 bases between. CDR3 length equals 15 residues. DNA for the CDR3: TGTGCCACCAGCAGAGAGTGGCGCGGCCAAGAGACCCAGTACTTC. It translates to CATSREWRGQETQYF.

This clonotype turned up a few times. The chain uses TRBV20-1 and TRBJ2-7, with D uncertain. Germline CDR1 is DFQATT and CDR2 is SNEGSKA (reference sequence). The CDR3 has 13 residues. Trimming pared 1 base from V and 3 bases from J, leaving 10 bases between. CDR3 sequence: CSARGFRDYEQYF. The DNA of the CDR3 is TGCAGTGCTAGAGGGTTTCGTGACTACGAGCAGTACTTC.

The chain carries TRBV28 and TRBJ2-7, with D possibly TRBD2 on 7 matching bases. The germline V and J ends were trimmed by 5 bases and 3 bases, with 20 bases remaining between them. The CDR3 runs 16 residues. From germline, CDR1 is MDHEN and CDR2 SYDVKM. CDR3 nucleotide sequence: TGTGCCAGCAGTCCCCCCCCAGCAAGGGGGGGCTACGAGCAGTACTTC. It translates to CASSPPPARGGYEQYF.

V is TRBV29-1 and J is TRBJ2-4, with 10 bases matching TRBD1. TRBJ2-7 explains the end of the DNA better; the J call may be wrong. This CDR3 is built from 14 residues. Per germline, CDR1 SQVTM and CDR2 ANQGSEA. CDR3 residues: CSVVVGTGAYEQYF. For the CDR3, the DNA is TGCAGCGTTGTTGTTGGGACAGGGGCCTACGAGCAGTACTTC.

About this clonotype: The junction does not match germline at one end; this may be a read error. The rearrangement joins TRBV25-1 to TRBJ2-1; 8 bases align to TRBD1. This CDR3 has 14 residues. CDR1 and CDR2 (germline): MGHDK, SYGVNS. In nucleotides, the CDR3 is TGTACCAGCAGGCGTGTTGGGACAGGTAATGAGCAGTTCTTC. This translates into CTSRRVGTGNEQFF.